This TCR beta chain was captured by sequencing in a study of Ad26.COV2.S vaccination and SARS-CoV-2 variants. Note on this clone: Its antigen is as yet unknown.

There are 13 residues in the CDR3. Germline V gene data show CDR1 as LNHDA and CDR2 as SQIVND (reference sequence). Trimming removed 8 bases at V and 4 bases at J, with 14 bases between. The study, taken as a whole, reports: After vaccination, reports described spike-specific CD8+ and CD4+ T cell responses as showing substantial breadth. Vaccinated and placebo-treated recipients had similar non-spike TCR breadth.

Treatment in this sample: some 20 received Ad26.COV2.S at low or high dose, single or two shots; about 5 received placebo; per-sample allocation not given. Following the first vaccine or placebo injection, samples were taken on day 63. Whoever gave the sample was an adult aged 18-55 years in Boston. The vaccine delivered Wuhan-strain SARS-CoV-2 spike through an Ad26 vector. The protocol was immunoSEQ multiplex PCR, while the TCRdb copy is restricted to in-frame clones and leaves out a portion. The sample shows 440,000 or so clones, roughly 88% of them seen only once. J is TRBJ1-2 and V is TRBV19; D is undetermined. Sample: peripheral blood, taken in a trial of Ad26.COV2.S vaccine versus placebo. This sequence originates from a person between 18 and 60 years old who received the Ad26.COV2.S COVID-19 vaccine or a placebo. The CDR3 DNA follows: TGTGCCAGTCATTTAGACGGCTCCTATGGCTACACCTTC. Translated, it gives CASHLDGSYGYTF.